Below, one T cell receptor (beta chain) is given with its context. Its antigen has not been determined. No per-base quality is available; no much larger clone lies one base away. TCRbeta CDR3 regions were amplified from genomic DNA using the immunoSEQ Assay, a bias-controlled multiplex PCR. The study's processing was this. The number of nucleated cells in each sample was estimated from the amplification of reference gene primers within the assay. To quantify the absolute abundance of each unique TCRbeta CDR3 rearrangement, sequence reads were collapsed and filtered. For each sample, productive Simpson clonality was calculated by taking the square root of Simpson's diversity index across productive rearrangements. TCRdb carries this immuneACCESS record with in-frame sequences only. Its versions omit some clonotypes, under half of them owing to an unresolved V gene in the studies checked, with the rest unexplained. Clonal size and the V and J genes are those of that table, whereas D and trimming came from the DNA. Across this sample there are about 68,000 clones, with more than 60% seen only once. The ten biggest clones cover roughly 20% of the sample.

The collaborating institutions used their own protocols to collect whole blood in K2EDTA tubes. For TCRbeta analysis, collaborators shipped samples in one of three forms: frozen whole blood, isolated PBMCs, or DNA extracted from either of those sample types. These data are taken from a study of blood T cell repertoires in COVID-19 (dated by TCRdb to the early 2020s). With regard to the full study: Collaborator samples came from the United States, Italy and Spain and covered acute and convalescent phases of COVID-19. A freely available public database, intended as a resource for researchers studying the immune response to SARS-CoV-2, is where the repertoires were released. The material from the prospective study consisted of cDNA or gDNA derived from T cells, B-cell-depleted T cells, or PBMCs. The samples were drawn from the first 160 participants of the ongoing ImmuneRACE study and from under 1,500 subjects provided by 6 global collaborators. Subjects who had been exposed to COVID-19, were actively infected with it, or had recovered from it provided the deeply sampled blood TCRbeta repertoires that made up the dataset. HLA class I and class II types, where available, came from metadata supplied by the sample provider rather than from assay-based typing. The sample metadata nearly always contained a de-identified subject ID, COVID-19 status, age in years and sex.

General findings and caveats noted by the study authors: Clinical and demographic metadata were provided uncurated, with the amount varying by source and participant.

The sequenced sample was peripheral blood. This receptor was taken from a human donor in a cohort sampled during active COVID-19.

The bases are TGTGCCAGCAGCTCGTCGCCGGGACAGAAAGAGACCCAGTACTTC. It specifies CASSSSPGQKETQYF. In this chain, TRBV11-2 is recombined with TRBJ2-5, with TRBD1 matching 7 junction bases. V is trimmed back by 4 bases and J by 3 bases, and the junction contains 8 bases that no gene match accounts for. From the cysteine up to the phenylalanine, the CDR3 has a length of 15 residues. Left in the record is the CDR3 DNA by itself, 45 bases read in frame from the first base. CDR1 SGHAT and CDR2 FQNNGV were looked up in the germline V gene.